These 23 T cell receptor beta chains share one sample of origin, sequenced in a study of blood T cell repertoires in COVID-19. Clones were read by immunoSEQ multiplex PCR, and TCRdb kept only the in-frame ones, dropping some. This table holds 300,000 or so clones, just under 90% found once. Sample: peripheral blood. These receptors were taken from a woman aged 40 to 55 with acute or convalescent COVID-19.

The chain links TRBV6-6 to TRBJ1-1, with D perhaps matching TRBD1 (6 bases). The CDR3 consists of 13 residues. Germline loops: CDR1 MNHNY, CDR2 SVGAGI (reference sequence). Trimming pared 0 bases from V and 10 bases from J, leaving 12 bases between. CDR3 DNA sequence: TGTGCCAGCAGTTACTCGAAGGAACAGGGAGCTTTCTTT. This gives the protein CASSYSKEQGAFF.

The V and J genes are TRBV3-1 (or the pseudogene TRBV3-2) and TRBJ2-3; unclear D gene. Germline CDR1 reads LGHDT; CDR2 reads YNNKEL (reference sequence). The germline V and J ends were trimmed by 0 bases and 5 bases, with 3 bases remaining between them. This CDR3 is built from 12 residues. Written as DNA, the CDR3 is TGTGCCAGCAGCCAAGACGGAGATACGCAGTATTTT. It translates to CASSQDGDTQYF.

V usage is TRBV12-5 and J usage is TRBJ1-2; TRBD1 matches 7 bases. The CDR3 runs 14 residues. CDR1 LGHNT and CDR2 FRNRAP come from the germline V gene. V shed 7 bases, J shed 5 bases, and the junction held 10 bases outside the gene matches. CDR3 sequence: CASALGTALYGYTF. CDR3 sequence (DNA): TGTGCTAGTGCCCTGGGGACAGCCCTATATGGCTACACCTTC. The full variable domain, completed using reference TRBV12-5 and TRBJ1-2, is DARVTQTPRHKVTEMGQEVTMRCQPILGHNTVFWYRQTMMQGLELLAYFRNRAPLDDSGMPKDRFSAEMPDATLATLKIQPSEPRDSAVYFCASALGTALYGYTFGSGTRLTVV.

This clone was detected only once. CDR3 nucleotides: TGTGCCAGCAGTTACACAGACAGGGAGGAGACCCAGTACTTC. Encoded protein: CASSYTDREETQYF. J is TRBJ2-5 and V is TRBV6-5; TRBD1 agrees at 7 bases. The CDR3 contains 14 residues. Germline CDR1 and CDR2: MNHEY and SVGAGI. With V trimmed by 2 bases and J by 5 bases, 5 bases remained unmatched.

V and J are TRBV23-1 and TRBJ1-6; 8 bases align to TRBD1. TRBV23-1 is assigned to the ORF class and has an uncertain function. The V and J ends lost 4 bases and 8 bases, in that order; junction bases with no gene match: 13. The CDR3 runs 17 residues. Here the CDR3 reads CASSPPDREVRDSPLHF. CDR3 in DNA: TGCGCCAGCAGTCCTCCGGACAGGGAGGTTAGGGATTCACCCCTCCACTTT.

This chain connects TRBV11-3 to TRBJ2-1, with TRBD1 matching over 9 bases. V was clipped by 4 bases and J by 4 bases; unmatched bases: 5. CDR3 length: 15 residues. Germline values: CDR1 SGHNT, CDR2 YENEEA. CDR3 in DNA: TGTGCCAGCAGCTCCGAGGGACAGGGATACAATGAGCAGTTCTTC. Encoded protein: CASSSEGQGYNEQFF.

This chain links TRBV5-6 with TRBJ1-2; no clear D gene. The CDR3 consists of 14 residues. V gave up 1 base and J gave up 6 bases, with 13 bases separating them. Germline lookup yields CDR1 SGHDT and CDR2 YYEEEE. The CDR3 spells CASSLYMVADGYTF. CDR3 bases: TGTGCCAGCAGCTTGTACATGGTGGCGGATGGCTACACCTTC.

The gene calls are TRBV7-2 and TRBJ2-5; TRBD1 is a possible D gene (5 bases). CDR3 length: 13 residues. Looked up from germline, CDR1 is SGHTA and CDR2 is FQGNSA. The germline V and J ends were trimmed by 5 bases and 5 bases, with 12 bases remaining between them. CDR3 residues: CASSPHQGETQYF. CDR3 coding DNA: TGTGCCAGCAGCCCACATCAGGGTGAGACCCAGTACTTC. Full variable domain (missing parts from reference TRBV7-2 and TRBJ2-5): GAGVSQSPSNKVTEKGKDVELRCDPISGHTALYWYRQSLGQGLEFLIYFQGNSAPDKSGLPSDRFSAERTGGSVSTLTIQRTQQEDSAVYLCASSPHQGETQYFGPGTRLLVL.

This clone was observed once. This rearrangement joins TRBV9 to TRBJ1-3; D is perhaps TRBD1 (5 bases). The CDR3 is 15 amino acids. CDR1 and CDR2 from the germline V gene are SGDLS and YYNGEE. Trimming left V 0 bases short and J 4 bases short, with 11 bases between. The CDR3 region is CASSVDGGAGNTIYF. Written as DNA, the CDR3 is TGTGCCAGCAGCGTAGATGGAGGGGCAGGAAACACCATATATTTT.

V is TRBV16 and J is TRBJ1-3; D is perhaps TRBD1 (6 bases). There are 17 residues in the CDR3. Germline values: CDR1 KGHSY, CDR2 FQNENV. V dropped 4 bases and J dropped 0 bases, with 16 bases sitting between them. The CDR3 loop reads CASSPRTVAASGNTIYF. CDR3 DNA sequence: TGTGCCAGCAGCCCGAGGACAGTAGCCGCCTCTGGAAACACCATATATTTT.

The chain couples TRBV19 to TRBJ2-1, with D possibly being TRBD1 (7 bases). Per germline, CDR1 LNHDA and CDR2 SQIVND (reference sequence). The CDR3 is 15 residues long. Trimming took 2 bases from V and 6 from J, leaving 14 bases between them. As DNA, the CDR3 is TGTGCCAGTAGTATACCCCGCAGGGGGGTCAATGAGCAGTTCTTC. It encodes CASSIPRRGVNEQFF. The full variable domain, rest sourced from reference TRBV19 and TRBJ2-1, is DGGITQSPKYLFRKEGQNVTLSCEQNLNHDAMYWYRQDPGQGLRLIYYSQIVNDFQKGDIAEGYSVSREKKESFPLTVTSAQKNPTAFYLCASSIPRRGVNEQFFGPGTRLTVL.

This chain joins TRBV5-1 and TRBJ2-7, with a possible D match to TRBD1 (6 bases). Germline V CDR1 and CDR2: SGHRS, YFSETQ. V was trimmed by 1 base and J by 0 bases, leaving 8 bases between them. This CDR3 has 14 amino acids. This CDR3 reads CASSLSGHSYEQYV. CDR3 coding DNA: TGCGCCAGCAGCTTGTCGGGACACTCCTACGAGCAGTACGTC.

The chain combines TRBV5-5 with TRBJ1-4; D gene uncertain. The length of the CDR3 is 14 residues. V was pared by 3 bases and J by 0 bases, with 6 bases between. Germline V gene data show CDR1 as SGHKS and CDR2 as YYEKEE (reference sequence). The chain's CDR3 is CASSSSTTNEKLFF. The CDR3 nucleotides are TGTGCCAGCAGCTCGAGTACAACTAATGAAAAACTGTTTTTT. Variable domain in full (rest from reference TRBV5-5 and TRBJ1-4): DAGVTQSPTHLIKTRGQQVTLRCSPISGHKSVSWYQQVLGQGPQFIFQYYEKEERGRGNFPDRFSARQFPNYSSELNVNALLLGDSALYLCASSSSTTNEKLFFGSGTQLSVL.

The V and J genes are TRBV6-2 or TRBV6-3 and TRBJ2-1; 9 nucleotides align to TRBD1. Germline lookup yields CDR1 MNHEY and CDR2 SVGEGT. Trimming took 4 bases from V and 8 from J; bases not matched to a gene: 12. The CDR3 is 16 amino acids. CDR3 sequence: CASSSFWTGAQHEQFF. CDR3 nucleotides: TGTGCCAGCAGTTCCTTTTGGACAGGGGCCCAGCATGAGCAGTTCTTC.

The rearrangement joins TRBV7-2 to TRBJ1-2, with D uncertain. Looked up from germline, CDR1 is SGHTA and CDR2 is FQGNSA. Trimming shortened V by 1 base and J by 9 bases, and 9 bases separated the two germline ends. The CDR3 is made up of 12 amino acids. The CDR3 region is CASSLDSSRYTF. In DNA, the CDR3 is TGTGCCAGCAGCTTAGATTCGAGCCGCTACACCTTC. Full variable domain (remainder filled in from reference TRBV7-2 and TRBJ1-2): GAGVSQSPSNKVTEKGKDVELRCDPISGHTALYWYRQSLGQGLEFLIYFQGNSAPDKSGLPSDRFSAERTGGSVSTLTIQRTQQEDSAVYLCASSLDSSRYTFGSGTRLTVV.

This clone came up once. This CDR3 is CASSLRGFRNSVTRNYGYTF. The CDR3 nucleotides are TGTGCCAGCAGCTTAAGAGGGTTCCGAAACAGTGTCACCCGAAACTATGGCTACACCTTC. The rearrangement joins TRBV7-8 to TRBJ1-2, with no clear D. Trimming took 2 bases from V and 2 from J, leaving 27 bases between them. Germline CDR1 reads SGHVS; CDR2 reads FQNEAQ. The CDR3 sequence is 20 residues long.

V usage is TRBV7-8 and J usage is TRBJ2-7; 9 bases map to TRBD1. The germline V gene encodes CDR1 SGHVS and CDR2 FQNEAQ. V lost 5 bases and J lost 3; bases outside the gene matches: 14. The CDR3 is 17 amino acids. The chain's CDR3 is CASSRGPTGGIIYEQYV. DNA of the CDR3: TGTGCCAGCAGCCGAGGTCCGACAGGGGGGATAATCTACGAGCAGTACGTC.

The chain is built from TRBV4-1 and TRBJ1-1, with 7 bases aligning to TRBD1. The V and J ends lost 6 bases and 11 bases, in that order; junction bases with no gene match: 12. Germline V lookup: CDR1 MGHRA, CDR2 YSYEKL. This CDR3 has 13 residues. CDR3 loop: CASSGPPGQLAFF. CDR3 DNA: TGCGCCAGCAGTGGACCCCCGGGACAGCTGGCTTTCTTT.

The chain couples TRBV11-3 to TRBJ2-3; TRBD2 matches at 8 bases. V shed 4 bases, J shed 5 bases, and the junction held 5 bases outside the gene matches. Germline-derived CDR1 and CDR2 are SGHNT and YENEEA. This CDR3 comprises 14 residues. CDR3 region: CASSYRGGRDTQYF. CDR3 DNA: TGTGCCAGCAGCTACCGGGGGGGCCGAGATACGCAGTATTTT.

This chain links TRBV30 with TRBJ1-2; D gene uncertain. CDR3 length: 14 residues. V lost 5 bases and J 4 bases, leaving 17 bases between the germline ends. Germline V gene data show CDR1 as GTSNPN and CDR2 as SVGIG (reference sequence). In DNA form, the CDR3 reads TGTGCCTGGTCCCCAGGTCCGCTAAGCTATGGCTACACCTTC. Its protein product is CAWSPGPLSYGYTF.

The sample holds one count of this clone. The chain recombines TRBV7-9 with TRBJ1-1; possibly TRBD1 for D (6 bases). Trimming took off 2 bases at V and 6 bases at J, with 10 bases between the two ends. The CDR3 totals 13 residues. Germline-derived CDR1 and CDR2 are SEHNR and FQNEAQ (reference sequence). The CDR3 coding sequence is TGTGCCAGCAGCTTACAGGGGTCGTCTGAAGCTTTCTTT. Protein product: CASSLQGSSEAFF.

The J gene is TRBJ1-2, the V gene TRBV12-3 or TRBV12-4; TRBD1 might be the D (5 bases). The CDR3 is 13 amino acids. V was clipped by 5 bases and J by 6 bases, with 13 bases between them. The CDR3 coding sequence is TGTGCCAGCAGTGACACCGGGGGTGATGGCTACACCTTC. Translated, it gives CASSDTGGDGYTF.

The chain recombines TRBV5-1 with TRBJ2-6, with 12 bases aligning to TRBD1. V shed 3 bases, J shed 3 bases, and the junction held 7 bases outside the gene matches. Germline-derived CDR1 and CDR2 are SGHRS and YFSETQ. This CDR3 has 18 residues. The CDR3 spells CASSSWGQGAGGANVLTF. CDR3 nucleotides: TGCGCCAGCAGCTCATGGGGACAGGGGGCTGGTGGGGCCAACGTCCTGACTTTC.